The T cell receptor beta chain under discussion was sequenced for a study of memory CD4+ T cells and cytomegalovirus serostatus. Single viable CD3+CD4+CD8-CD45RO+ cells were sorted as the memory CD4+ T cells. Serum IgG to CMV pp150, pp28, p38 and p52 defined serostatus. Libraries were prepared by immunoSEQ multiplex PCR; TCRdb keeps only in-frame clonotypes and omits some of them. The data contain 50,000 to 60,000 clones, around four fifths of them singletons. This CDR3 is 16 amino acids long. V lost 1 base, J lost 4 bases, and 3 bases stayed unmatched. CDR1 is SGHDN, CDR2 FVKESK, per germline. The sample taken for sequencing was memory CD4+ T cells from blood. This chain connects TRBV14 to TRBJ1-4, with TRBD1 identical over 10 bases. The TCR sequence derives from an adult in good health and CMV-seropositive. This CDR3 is CASSQVGTGVNEKLFF. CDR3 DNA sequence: TGTGCCAGCAGCCAAGTCGGGACAGGGGTTAATGAAAAACTGTTTTTT.